These 30 T cell receptor beta chains came from one sample sequenced in a study of shared clonotypes between healthy human individuals. Clones were read by immunoSEQ multiplex PCR, and TCRdb kept only the in-frame ones, dropping some. The table lists approximately 2,200,000 clones, just over 90% of them singletons. Positively selected for CCR7, the CD45RO-negative cells used as naive CD8 cells excluded terminally differentiated effector memory CD45RA+ cells. The material sequenced was naive CD8+ T cells from PBMCs. These receptors were obtained from a man between 18 and 29 years old in good health. Some clones in this sample may be carry-over from other donors' samples.

This sequence joins TRBV7-3 and TRBJ2-2; no clear D gene. Deletions cut 7 bases from V and 6 bases from J, with 9 bases between. CDR1 and CDR2 from the germline V gene are SGHTA and FQGTGA. This CDR3 is built from 12 residues. Here the CDR3 DNA reads TGTGCCAGCATGGCCGTCTCCGGGGAGCTGTTTTTT. Translation: CASMAVSGELFF.

The J gene is TRBJ2-7, the V gene TRBV28; D gene uncertain. Germline V gene sequence: CDR1 MDHEN, CDR2 SYDVKM. V lost 8 bases and J 0 bases, leaving 14 bases between the germline ends. The CDR3 has 14 amino acids. The CDR3 region has the DNA TGTGCCAGCGGTGTGGTCGTTACCTCCTACGAGCAGTACTTC. It encodes CASGVVVTSYEQYF.

The V gene is TRBV9, the J gene TRBJ2-1; 8 bases are shared with TRBD2. Per germline, CDR1 SGDLS and CDR2 YYNGEE. With 0 bases clipped from V and 2 bases from J, the junction kept 10 bases outside the gene matches. The CDR3 sequence is 18 residues long. For the CDR3, the DNA is TGTGCCAGCAGCGTAGTGCAGAGGAGCGGGAGCCCCTACAATGAGCAGTTCTTC. It yields the protein CASSVVQRSGSPYNEQFF.

This clone has only one observation. This chain connects TRBV28 to TRBJ2-7; 11 bases match TRBD2. V shed 6 bases, J shed 6 bases, and the junction held 7 bases outside the gene matches. CDR3 length: 14 amino acids. CDR1 and CDR2 from the germline V gene are MDHEN and SYDVKM. The CDR3 region is CASRRTSGLSEQYF. CDR3 nucleotide sequence: TGTGCCAGCAGAAGGACTAGCGGGTTATCCGAGCAGTACTTC.

A word on this clone: Other DNA sequences in this specimen translate into the identical CDR3. The chain links TRBV9 to TRBJ2-7, with TRBD2 matching 9 bases. The germline V gene has CDR1 SGDLS and CDR2 YYNGEE. The CDR3 length is 16 residues. Trimming removed 0 bases from V and 3 bases from J; junction bases left unmatched: 7. CDR3 nucleotides: TGTGCCAGCAGCGTAGGAGGTAGCGGGAGTCTCTACGAGCAGTACTTC. This encodes CASSVGGSGSLYEQYF.

J is TRBJ2-7 and V is TRBV5-1; possible D gene TRBD2, 6 bases. V gave up 4 bases and J gave up 5 bases, with 19 bases separating them. The CDR3 extends over 15 amino acids. Germline CDR1 is SGHRS and CDR2 is YFSETQ. The CDR3 spells CASSTGRIGGDEQYF. The CDR3 nucleotides read TGCGCCAGCAGCACCGGGAGAATTGGCGGGGACGAGCAGTACTTC. Full variable domain (missing parts from reference TRBV5-1 and TRBJ2-7): KAGVTQTPRYLIKTRGQQVTLSCSPISGHRSVSWYQQTPGQGLQFLFEYFSETQRNKGNFPGRFSGRQFSNSRSEMNVSTLELGDSALYLCASSTGRIGGDEQYFGPGTRLTVT.

The chain carries TRBV27 and TRBJ2-7, with 7 bases fitting TRBD2. The length of the CDR3 is 13 residues. V was clipped by 7 bases and J by 6 bases; unmatched bases: 9. In germline, CDR1 is MNHEY, CDR2 SMNVEV (reference sequence). Here the CDR3 DNA reads TGTGCCAGCACCCCGGGGGGTGGGGCCGAGCAGTACTTC. Translating it yields CASTPGGGAEQYF.

This sequence joins TRBV6-5 and TRBJ2-7; D call uncertain. V lost 5 bases, J lost 2 bases, and 10 bases lay in between. CDR1 is MNHEY and CDR2 is SVGAGI in the germline V gene. CDR3 length: 13 residues. The CDR3 nucleotides are TGTGCCAGCAGTCTTGACGGTGCCTACGAGCAGTACTTC. Translation: CASSLDGAYEQYF.

This rearrangement joins TRBV4-1 to TRBJ2-1, with D perhaps TRBD1 (6 bases). Trimming removed 0 bases at V and 4 bases at J, with 13 bases between. The CDR3 length is 16 residues. Per germline, CDR1 MGHRA and CDR2 YSYEKL. CDR3 in DNA: TGCGCCAGCAGCCAAGATGCAGGGACAAATTACAATGAGCAGTTCTTC. It encodes CASSQDAGTNYNEQFF.

This chain joins TRBV10-3 and TRBJ2-2; D might be TRBD2 (6 bases). Trimming left V 0 bases short and J 7 bases short, with 15 bases between. The CDR3 consists of 16 residues. The V gene's germline CDR1 is ENHRY and CDR2 SYGVKD. The CDR3 loop is CAISESNAGLGGELFF. CDR3 in DNA: TGTGCCATCAGTGAGTCGAATGCGGGACTTGGCGGGGAGCTGTTTTTT.

The rearrangement links TRBV5-5 to TRBJ1-2, with D unclear. Deletions cut 0 bases from V and 8 bases from J, with 11 bases between. CDR3 length: 13 residues. CDR1 and CDR2 from the germline V gene are SGHKS and YYEKEE (reference sequence). The CDR3 protein is CASSLVQLDGYTF. DNA for the CDR3: TGTGCCAGCAGCTTGGTACAGCTCGACGGCTACACCTTC.

The chain employs TRBV6-5 and TRBJ1-2, with 7 bases that match TRBD1. The CDR3 is made up of 12 amino acids. Per the germline V gene, CDR1 is MNHEY and CDR2 is SVGAGI. The ends lost 2 bases at V and 14 bases at J; junction bases unmatched: 8. CDR3 protein: CASSYEQGMETF. The CDR3 DNA reads as TGTGCCAGCAGTTACGAACAGGGGATGGAGACCTTC.

As regards this clone: Other DNA sequences within the sample encode an identical CDR3. V and J are TRBV19 and TRBJ1-1; unclear D gene. The germline CDR1 and CDR2 sequences are LNHDA and SQIVND (reference sequence). Trimming stripped 1 base from V and 0 bases from J, with 6 bases between. The CDR3 is 14 residues long. CDR3 bases: TGTGCCAGTAGTATAGGGAAAATGAACACTGAAGCTTTCTTT. This sequence encodes CASSIGKMNTEAFF.

This rearrangement joins TRBV7-8 to TRBJ2-1, with TRBD2 matching over 16 bases. The CDR3 totals 15 residues. Germline V gene sequence: CDR1 SGHVS, CDR2 FQNEAQ. With V trimmed by 5 bases and J by 12 bases, 7 bases remained unmatched. The CDR3 DNA reads as TGTGCCAGCAGCCAGGGACTAGCGGGAGGGAAACGGCAGTTCTTC. Amino acids: CASSQGLAGGKRQFF.

The rearrangement joins TRBV28 to TRBJ2-3; 9 bases are shared with TRBD1. The ends lost 4 bases at V and 4 bases at J; junction bases unmatched: 3. Germline CDR1 reads MDHEN; CDR2 reads SYDVKM. The CDR3 sequence is 14 residues long. The CDR3 loop is CASSSRQGADTQYF. The CDR3 bases are TGTGCCAGCAGTTCCCGACAGGGGGCAGATACGCAGTATTTT.

The J gene is TRBJ2-7, the V gene TRBV7-9; no clear D gene. The CDR3 runs to 15 residues. Trimming took off 5 bases at V and 0 bases at J, with 14 bases between the two ends. CDR1 is SEHNR, CDR2 FQNEAQ, per germline (reference sequence). CDR3: CASSPASGPSYEQYF. DNA for the CDR3: TGTGCCAGCAGCCCCGCCAGTGGTCCCTCCTACGAGCAGTACTTC.

Only one count was recorded for this clone. This chain joins TRBV7-9 and TRBJ2-7; possibly TRBD1 or TRBD2 for D (5 bases each). The CDR3 is 15 amino acids. Germline V lookup: CDR1 SEHNR, CDR2 FQNEAQ (reference sequence). V dropped 0 bases and J dropped 6 bases, with 15 bases sitting between them. The chain's CDR3 is CASSLAGQERGEQYF. DNA of the CDR3: TGTGCCAGCAGCTTAGCAGGACAAGAGAGGGGCGAGCAGTACTTC.

The chain joins TRBV28 to TRBJ1-2, with TRBD1 identical over 9 bases. J lost 7 bases, V lost 6 bases, and 6 bases had no gene match. Germline CDR1 and CDR2: MDHEN and SYDVKM. The CDR3 covers 13 residues. The CDR3 nucleotides read TGTGCCAGCAGAATCACAGGGGGCCGTGGCTACACCTTC. Protein product: CASRITGGRGYTF.

Notes on this clone: Other DNA sequences within the sample encode an identical CDR3. This rearrangement joins TRBV29-1 to TRBJ2-7; D is undetermined. The CDR3 loop spans 11 amino acids. V dropped 7 bases and J dropped 1 base, with 8 bases sitting between them. Germline V CDR1 and CDR2: SQVTM, ANQGSEA. DNA of the CDR3: TGCAGCGCCAGAGTTTCCTACGAGCAGTACTTC. This translates into CSARVSYEQYF.

The rearrangement joins TRBV25-1 to TRBJ1-1; a possible D gene is TRBD1 (5 bases). CDR1 and CDR2 (germline): MGHDK, SYGVNS. With 1 base removed from V and 6 bases from J, the gap between germline ends came to 12 bases. This CDR3 region has 14 residues. The CDR3 nucleotides are TGTGCCAGCAGTGAATGGGGGGGTCGGGCTGAAGCTTTCTTT. Its translation is CASSEWGGRAEAFF.

This sequence joins TRBV25-1 and TRBJ2-2; a possible D gene is TRBD2 (6 bases). This CDR3 spans 14 amino acids. Trimming shortened V by 6 bases and J by 4 bases, and 12 bases separated the two germline ends. Germline loops: CDR1 MGHDK, CDR2 SYGVNS. The CDR3 is CASRSPSATGELFF. CDR3 nucleotides: TGTGCCAGCAGGTCGCCTAGCGCCACCGGGGAGCTGTTTTTT.

CDR3 protein: CSAGTGWGFEQYF. The CDR3, as DNA: TGCAGCGCAGGGACAGGTTGGGGGTTCGAGCAGTACTTC. The rearrangement uses TRBV29-1 and TRBJ2-5; 8 bases agree with TRBD1. Gene TRBJ2-7 matches the end of the DNA better, so the J call may be wrong. The CDR3 is 13 amino acids. Germline CDR1 reads SQVTM; CDR2 reads ANQGSEA.

This rearrangement joins TRBV29-1 to TRBJ2-1, with TRBD2 identical over 8 bases. CDR3 length equals 11 residues. V dropped 2 bases and J dropped 14; count of bases not matched to a gene: 5. Germline V gene sequence: CDR1 SQVTM, CDR2 ANQGSEA. The DNA of the CDR3 is TGCAGCGTTGAATCGGGGCGGGAGGAGTTCTTC. The encoded protein is CSVESGREEFF.

V gene TRBV10-3 combines with J gene TRBJ2-7; the D is unclear. V was pared by 3 bases and J by 4 bases, with 22 bases between. The CDR3 runs 17 residues. The germline CDR1 and CDR2 sequences are ENHRY and SYGVKD. CDR3 nucleotides: TGTGCCATCAGTGAAACCCCCAGGCAGTCAATCCTTTACGAGCAGTACTTC. It is translated as CAISETPRQSILYEQYF.

The V and J genes are TRBV27 and TRBJ2-1, with 8 bases matching TRBD2. There are 13 residues in the CDR3. Germline lookup yields CDR1 MNHEY and CDR2 SMNVEV (reference sequence). V lost 3 bases and J lost 10; bases outside the gene matches: 5. The CDR3 nucleotides read TGTGCCAGCAGTTTCGGGCGGGGGGTAGAGCAGTTCTTC. Its translation: CASSFGRGVEQFF.

The rearrangement links TRBV7-9 to TRBJ2-7; D not certain. The CDR3 contains 15 residues. Deletions cut 5 bases from V and 4 bases from J, with 18 bases between. Germline CDR1 SEHNR, CDR2 FQNEAQ (reference sequence). The CDR3 sequence: CASSNHEDGRYEQYF. The CDR3 nucleotides read TGTGCCAGCAGCAACCATGAAGACGGTCGTTACGAGCAGTACTTC.

As to this clone: At one end the junction does not follow the germline gene, possibly because of a read error. The chain combines TRBV15 with TRBJ2-7; D is undetermined. This CDR3 has 14 residues. CDR1 LNHNV and CDR2 YYDKDF come from the germline V gene (reference sequence). DNA for the CDR3: TGTGCCACCAGCGGAGACCAGAACCACTACGAGCAGTACTTC. Translated: CATSGDQNHYEQYF.

This chain links TRBV7-8 with TRBJ2-7; D gene uncertain. The CDR3 has 15 amino acids. V lost 8 bases, J lost 1 base, and 18 bases lay in between. Germline CDR1 and CDR2: SGHVS and FQNEAQ. For the CDR3, the DNA is TGTGCCAGCCGAGAGTCCGGAAGGAGTTCCTACGAGCAGTACTTC. Translated: CASRESGRSSYEQYF.

V is TRBV27 and J is TRBJ2-1, with 11 bases identical to TRBD2. The V segment lost 8 bases and the J segment 6 bases; nucleotides outside the gene matches: 9. Germline loops: CDR1 MNHEY, CDR2 SMNVEV (reference sequence). The CDR3 runs to 15 residues. CDR3 sequence (DNA): TGTGCCAGCGCCACCGGGACTAGCGGAGTCAATGAGCAGTTCTTC. Translating gives CASATGTSGVNEQFF.

The chain combines TRBV6-5 with TRBJ2-3; D is possibly TRBD2 (6 bases). CDR3 length: 14 residues. Germline CDR1 MNHEY, CDR2 SVGAGI. V lost 6 bases to trimming and J lost 2 bases, with 12 bases between them. The CDR3 sequence: CASSLGGPTDTQYF. CDR3 in DNA: TGTGCCAGCAGCCTCGGAGGGCCCACAGATACGCAGTATTTT.